This T cell receptor (beta chain) is drawn from a study of early stage breast cancer tumors (dated 2017 in TCRdb). With regard to the full study: Of the roughly 17 invasive breast tumors, roughly 13 were found to be estrogen receptor-positive, progesterone receptor-positive and HER2-negative. Of the approximately 12 ER+/PR+/HER2- tumors, eight were classified as invasive ductal carcinomas and four as invasive lobular carcinomas. On average, each sample had about 9.9-fold read coverage. The samples as a whole yielded 2 million to 3 million detected templates, corresponding to approximately 990,000 unique clonotypes.

As concerns this clone: There is no known antigen for this receptor. Within one base of it there is no much larger clone, and no base qualities were kept.

The study profiled bulk TCR beta-chain repertoires in matched peripheral blood, tumor and adjacent normal breast tissue taken from over 15 patients with early-stage breast cancer. Before surgery, whole blood (about 5-10 mL) was collected into EDTA tubes and processed within 2 hours. Ficoll-Paque centrifugation in SepMate-50 tubes was used to isolate peripheral blood mononuclear cells. For storage in liquid nitrogen, PBMCs were cryopreserved as aliquots of about 1.9 to 4 million cells in roughly 90% FBS with around 10% DMSO. The Qiagen AllPrep DNA/RNA Mini kit was used to extract genomic DNA. Two independent genomic DNA replicates were amplified for each sample, with about 0.5 ug used for blood and about 1.5 ug for tumor or normal breast. Following the manufacturer's instructions, the ImmunoSeq Intro kit was used to carry out TCRB sequencing on genomic DNA. Multiplex PCR was run for 31 cycles using proprietary primers and spike-in control sequences for absolute quantification. An 87-bp fragment spanning the CDR3 and flanking V and J genes was sequenced with single-end 150-bp reads. Seven samples, with two replicates for each sample, were multiplexed per lane of an Illumina MiSeq using version 3.0 chemistry. The published analysis was carried out like this. The vendor's proprietary pipeline processed the raw data and merged both replicates into a single result for each sample. To define clonotypes, the study grouped productive rearrangements that shared the V-gene family, CDR3 amino acid sequence and J-gene segment. Clonality was calculated as 1 minus the normalized Shannon entropy (Pielou evenness) of TCRB abundances. To estimate T cell density, the total number of templates was divided by the number of input cells, which was inferred from the amount of DNA input. Total repertoire diversity and clonality were estimated with Recon using default parameters. A clonotype was considered tumor-enriched if its abundance in tumor exceeded 0.1% and was at least 32-fold higher than its abundance in normal breast. TCRdb's version of the immuneACCESS table is confined to in-frame rearrangements and falls short of the full clone set. An unresolved V gene accounts for under half of the shortfall where checked; the remainder is of unknown origin. V and J calls and clone size are those listed in that table; D and trimming were worked out from the DNA. This sample comprises tens of thousands of clones, 65% to 80% of them detected only once. More than 3% of the sample is in the top ten clones.

Inclusive of the bounding cysteine and phenylalanine, the CDR3 is 16 residues long. The only DNA kept is the CDR3, 48 bases in frame from the first base. From the germline V gene, CDR1 is LGHNA and CDR2 is YSLEER. V loses 1 base of germline sequence and J loses 1 base, and the interval between the two ends is 12 bases. The study at large found these results: Enriched TCRB sequences shared across patients were found to be mostly commonly generated sequences that were unlikely to play an important role in the tumor microenvironment. Analysis by tumor subtype was prevented by the small cohort size. Compared with adjacent normal breast tissue, tumors had higher clonality and roughly 2.5-fold greater T cell density. Chain pairing and functional markers such as CD4, CD8 and FOXP3 were not captured by bulk genomic DNA sequencing of unsorted cells. Greater similarity was observed between blood and normal breast repertoires than between blood and tumor repertoires, and tumor was distinguished from normal in about 85% of the 16 patients when each tissue was compared with blood.

This chain joins TRBV4-3 to TRBJ2-3; the D region possibly corresponds to TRBD2 (7 bases align). The TCR sequence derives from a person in their sixties or seventies with breast cancer. Sequenced: blood. The CDR3 amino acid sequence is: CASSQGAGAGTDTQYF. The nucleotide sequence reads as follows: TGCGCCAGCAGCCAAGGGGCGGGGGCAGGCACAGATACGCAGTATTTT.